This TCR beta chain emerged from a study of response to subunit inactivated influenza vaccine. The CDR3 loop spans 13 amino acids. Trimming took 7 bases from V and 7 from J, leaving 17 bases between them. Looked up from germline, CDR1 is MNHNY and CDR2 is SVGAGI (reference sequence). Each CDR3 protein is one row after TCRdb ran MiXCR on the RT-PCR reads. The data show some 850,000 distinct CDR3 sequences, roughly 18% seen once. In this sample, this clonotype turned up many times. Its antigen is unidentified. Whole-study results and caveats: Each seasonal influenza vaccination recruits few new T cells, the authors suggested.

The material sequenced was PBMCs from blood, taken more than 4 days after vaccination. The TCR originated in a man between 50 and 59 years old who received an inactivated influenza vaccine. The V gene is TRBV6-6, the J gene TRBJ2-7; D may match TRBD1 or TRBD2 (5 bases each). CDR3 DNA sequence: TGTGCCAGCACCCCGAGCTTGGGGGTTGAGCAGTACTTC. Protein: CASTPSLGVEQYF.